These 4 T cell receptor beta chains came from one sample sequenced in a study of type 1 and type 2 diabetes patients (dated by TCRdb to 2016 to 2017). The sequencer was an Illumina MiSeq. For TCRbeta CDR3 amplification, the template was genomic DNA taken from the sorted T cell subsets. The TCRbeta CDR3 region was amplified by multiplex PCR using 30 forward and 13 reverse primers. TCRdb's own reprocessing of the public reads used fastp at Q25 and MiXCR and kept productive beta chains. When rows share a CDR3 protein, they turn into one entry using the most common DNA and genes. In this sample the table shows 280,000 or so distinct CDR3 sequences, more than 40% of which occur a single time. Together, the top ten hold roughly 15% of the sample. Sequencing was done on a sample of peripheral blood mononuclear cells (PBMCs). These receptors were collected from a man aged 18 to 30 with type 2 diabetes.

This chain links TRBV19 with TRBJ1-5; D not certain. CDR3 length: 13 amino acids. V was trimmed by 6 bases and J by 5 bases, leaving 11 bases between them. CDR1 is LNHDA and CDR2 is SQIVND in the germline V gene (reference sequence). CDR3 coding DNA: TGTGCCAGTAGGCGGGTCTTCGATCAGCCCCAGCATTTT. Amino acid sequence: CASRRVFDQPQHF.

This clonotype was seen at least ten times. V is TRBV2 and J is TRBJ1-2; D ambiguous. This CDR3 is built from 11 residues. Germline V gives CDR1 SNHLY, CDR2 FYNNEI. Deletions cut 4 bases from V and 6 bases from J, with 6 bases between. The CDR3 DNA sequence: TGTGCCAGCAGTGTAAGGGATGGCTACACCTTC. Translated, it gives CASSVRDGYTF.

A remark on this clonotype: Just one base apart from a much larger clone, this may be a read error. The chain uses TRBV10-3 and TRBJ2-5, with TRBD2 matching over 7 bases. Germline V lookup: CDR1 ENHRY, CDR2 SYGVKD. The trim removed 6 bases at V and 4 bases at J, leaving 5 bases unmatched. The CDR3 runs 13 residues. The CDR3 loop is CAIRETSPETQYF. Here the CDR3 DNA reads TGTGCCATCAGGGAGACTAGCCCAGAGACCCAGTACTTC.

This clonotype was observed at least ten times. Here the CDR3 DNA reads TGTGCTACCGCGCTCGGGGGGGCGCGTGAGCAGTACTTC. Translation gives CATALGGAREQYF. V and J are TRBV15 and TRBJ2-7, with 8 bases lining up with TRBD2. This CDR3 is built from 13 residues. CDR1 LNHNV and CDR2 YYDKDF come from the germline V gene (reference sequence). Together with reference TRBV15 and TRBJ2-7, the CDR3 gives the full variable domain: DAMVIQNPRYQVTQFGKPVTLSCSQTLNHNVMYWYQQKSSQAPKLLFHYYDKDFNNEADTPDNFQSRRPNTSFCFLDIRSPGLGDTAMYLCATALGGAREQYFGPGTRLTVT.